The present TCR beta chain was sequenced within a study of beta chain features in type 1 diabetes. General observations from the study: Shorter TCRB CDR3s, moderately but significantly so, were found in Type 1 diabetes patients in all four CD4+ subsets.

The CDR3 has 19 amino acids. Of the isolated RNA, all was reverse transcribed, and so the sequenced material was expressed TCRB transcripts. An average approximately 3.7 million reads came from naive, central memory and regulatory T cell samples. Assay: immunoSEQ multiplex PCR; the TCRdb copy retains only in-frame clones and omits some. This sample carries 300,000 to 450,000 clones, roughly 13% of them seen once, and the ten largest clones take approximately 0.011%. Worth noting for this clone: What it binds is not known.

This sequence joins TRBV21-1 and TRBJ2-1; the D call of TRBD1 is as the table states it, not checked on the DNA. TRBV21-1 has pseudogene status. This clonotype was obtained from a woman between 18 and 29 years old with type 1 diabetes. Source material: naive CD4+ T cells from blood. The CDR3 nucleotides read TGTGCCAGCAGCAGCCAACAGGGGGCTCGGGGGGTAGGGGCCAATGAGCAGTTCTTC. Its translation: CASSSQQGARGVGANEQFF.